This is a list of T cell receptor beta chains from one sample in a study of CD4 T cell repertoires in COVID-19. What these receptors recognize is not known. Clones were sequenced by immunoSEQ multiplex PCR, and TCRdb holds only the in-frame ones, with some missing. This table holds around 360 clones, 30% found once. This specimen was effector memory CD4+ T cells, cultured in vitro, taken after recovery from COVID-19. These receptors were obtained from a human donor who had COVID-19. The CDR3 runs from the conserved cysteine through the conserved F or W. D genes are given only for firm matches. Size tells how often a clone was seen (once, few, many) or the class of an expanded clone, and some rows leave it out.

CDR3 length	J gene	V gene	clone size	D gene	CDR3 DNA	CDR3 protein
13	TRBJ1-1	TRBV29-1	-	TRBD1	TGCAGCGTGAAGGGACAGAAGGACACTGAAGCTTTCTTT	CSVKGQKDTEAFF
12	TRBJ1-4	TRBV3-1/TRBV3-2	few	-	TGTGCCAGCAGTCCTGAGCGTGAAAAACTGTTTTTT	CASSPEREKLFF
11	TRBJ2-7	TRBV20-1	large	-	TGCAGTGCTGCAGAATCCTACGAGCAGTACTTC	CSAAESYEQYF
13	TRBJ2-4	TRBV25-1	-	TRBD1	TGTGCCAGCAGTAGTTCCGGGACAGGGATGAAGTACTTC	CASSSSGTGMKYF
14	TRBJ2-3	TRBV7-2	few	-	TGTGCCAGCAGCTCAGAGCGGTCCACAGATACGCAGTATTTT	CASSSERSTDTQYF
15	TRBJ1-2	TRBV7-2	-	TRBD1	TGTGCCAGCAGCTTAGAACCCAGGGGGAACTATGGCTACACCTTC	CASSLEPRGNYGYTF
15	TRBJ1-2	TRBV19	medium-sized	-	TGTGCCAGTAAAACAAGCTTCAGGGCCAACTATGGCTACACCTTC	CASKTSFRANYGYTF
15	TRBJ1-3	TRBV11-3	large	-	TGTGCCAGCAGCTTTGCCGGGGGCATTGGAAACACCATATATTTT	CASSFAGGIGNTIYF
15	TRBJ2-3	TRBV20-1	-	-	TGCAGTGCTAGTAGGGGGGACAACAACTGGGATACGCAGTATTTT	CSASRGDNNWDTQYF
15	TRBJ1-6	TRBV7-2	large	TRBD1	TGTGCCAGCAGCTTGGCAACAGGGGTCGGATCACCCCTCCACTTT	CASSLATGVGSPLHF
14	TRBJ1-6	TRBV5-4	hyperexpanded	TRBD1	TGTGCCAGCAGCTTGGGACAGGGTAATTCACCCCTCCACTTT	CASSLGQGNSPLHF
12	TRBJ2-5	TRBV7-2	-	-	TGTGCCAGCAGCTCCTTCCAAGAGACCCAGTACTTC	CASSSFQETQYF
15	TRBJ2-1	TRBV9	medium-sized	-	TGTGCCAGCAGCGTAGCAACAGGGTCCTACAATGAGCAGTTCTTC	CASSVATGSYNEQFF
14	TRBJ1-1	TRBV5-4	large	TRBD1	TGTGCCAGCAGCTGGGACAGCGGGGGCACTGAAGCTTTCTTT	CASSWDSGGTEAFF
15	TRBJ2-1	TRBV7-3	once	-	TGTGCCAGCAGCCAAGATCAGGCCCCCTACAATGAGCAGTTCTTC	CASSQDQAPYNEQFF
18	TRBJ2-1	TRBV5-1	large	-	TGCGCCAGCAGCCCCTACGGGTCAATCAGCGCGACTGATAATGAGCAGTTCTTC	CASSPYGSISATDNEQFF
14	TRBJ1-3	TRBV11-2	few	-	TGTGCCAGCAGCTTACAGGTCTCTGGAAACACCATATATTTT	CASSLQVSGNTIYF
14	TRBJ2-3	TRBV9	-	-	TGTGCCAGCAGCGTGGATAGCGGCACAGATACGCAGTATTTT	CASSVDSGTDTQYF
14	TRBJ1-5	TRBV19	few	TRBD1	TGTGCCACTTCCGGGACAGGGGGCAATCAGCCCCAGCATTTT	CATSGTGGNQPQHF
12	TRBJ1-4	TRBV11-2	-	-	TGTGCCAGCAGGCTAGGGAATGAAAAACTGTTTTTT	CASRLGNEKLFF
14	TRBJ1-4	TRBV4-3	-	-	TGCGCCAGCAGCCCTGGGTCAGGGGATGAAAAACTGTTTTTT	CASSPGSGDEKLFF
17	TRBJ1-2	TRBV1	-	-	TGCACCAGCAGCGTGAATAGTTTGTGCGAAAAGGCCTATGGCTACACCTTC	CTSSVNSLCEKAYGYTF
14	TRBJ2-5	TRBV6-5	large	TRBD1	TGTGCCAGCAGTTACTCGCCTGGGACAGTATCAAAGTACTTC	CASSYSPGTVSKYF
15	TRBJ1-4	TRBV7-2	hyperexpanded	TRBD1	TGTGCCAGCAGCTTCCAGAGGGGGCTAAATGAAAAACTGTTTTTT	CASSFQRGLNEKLFF
14	TRBJ1-5	TRBV19	large	TRBD1	TGTGCCAGTACGGGAACAGGGGGAAATCAGCCCCAGCATTTT	CASTGTGGNQPQHF
16	TRBJ2-2	TRBV3-1/TRBV3-2	-	-	TGTGCCAGCAGCCCTGACCGCATTTGGGGGACCGGGGAGCTGTTTTTT	CASSPDRIWGTGELFF
17	TRBJ2-1	TRBV5-1	-	TRBD2	TGCGCCAGCAGCTTGGTGCTAGCGGGGGGGGATTACAATGAGCAGTTCTTC	CASSLVLAGGDYNEQFF